The text below deals with one TCR beta chain. Antigen unknown. Per individual, the PBMC samples numbered at least one pre-ART and at least two post-ART. The immunoSEQ assay was v3.0, run at survey level. The table came from immunoSEQ multiplex PCR; TCRdb's copy has only in-frame clones and leaves some out. The sample has 26,000 or so clones, about 83% seen once; the top ten hold 4.5% to 5.5%. This CDR3 comprises 17 residues. The V gene end was trimmed by 5 bases and the J gene end by 3 bases; junction bases not matched to a gene: 8. Germline loops: CDR1 SEHNR, CDR2 FQNEAQ (reference sequence). These data are taken from a study of long-term antiretroviral therapy in people with HIV. The study, taken as a whole, reports: Blood, drawn from the mid-2000s to the late 2010s, may reflect older ART regimens.

The sequenced sample was unsorted PBMCs, obtained 3 years after starting antiretroviral therapy. The chain couples TRBV7-9 to TRBJ2-3; 13 nucleotides agree with TRBD2. The clonotype comes from a man between 18 and 35 years old with HIV. CDR3 nucleotides: TGTGCCAGCAGCAGTACTAGCGGGGGGGCATTTACAGATACGCAGTATTTT. It translates to CASSSTSGGAFTDTQYF.